The sequence of this T cell receptor beta chain was determined in a study of Graves' ophthalmopathy and Graves' hyperthyroidism listed by TCRdb under 2018. Study-level background: Peripheral blood was collected at initial diagnosis, prior to any treatment. In total, 135 blood samples were TCR-sequenced: under 45 ophthalmopathy, roughly 80 hyperthyroidism and about 17 hyperthyroidism-to-ophthalmopathy patients. The study used TCR beta repertoire signatures to distinguish Graves' ophthalmopathy from Graves' hyperthyroidism and to predict progression to ophthalmopathy. Following sample collection, hyperthyroidism patients were given methimazole at a starting dose of 30 mg daily, and ophthalmopathy patients were given high-dose intravenous methylprednisolone. In roughly 6 hyperthyroidism patients, T-cell repertoires of thyroid tissue and blood were compared. To explore V-J signatures that distinguish ophthalmopathy from hyperthyroidism, a discovery set of roughly 98 patients was enrolled, made up of more than 40 with ophthalmopathy and some 58 with stable hyperthyroidism. An independent validation cohort was composed of 18 hyperthyroidism patients and about 17 patients who later progressed from hyperthyroidism to ophthalmopathy. The full study reports these points: Sample size was not predetermined statistically, and investigators were not blinded to group allocation. Ophthalmopathy was separated from stable hyperthyroidism by the 13-signature model with more than 85% sensitivity and about 81% specificity in cross-validation and with 80%/75% in the test set. In validation, the model predicted ophthalmopathy progression with 70.59% sensitivity and about 73% specificity; some 13 predicted patients were CT-confirmed with GO in a median of approximately six months. Most expanded thyroid clonotypes with frequency above 0.001 were also detected in blood, suggesting blood repertoires may reflect the thyroid immune response.

For repertoire sequencing, TCR beta CDR3 regions were amplified from RNA transcripts. HTBI primers and the Qiagen OneStep RT-PCR kit were used in a first-round RT-PCR, which was followed by a second-round multiplex PCR, size selection and purification. Libraries were sequenced on an Illumina HiSeq2000 using paired-end 100 bp reads. The published analysis was carried out like this. Reads were processed with SOAPnuke, discarding reads with adapters, uncalled bases, mean Phred below 15, or no exact constant-primer or identifier match. COPE v1.2.5 was used to merge the high-quality paired reads. Each unique nucleotide sequence was defined as a clonotype, and clonotypes were aligned to IMGT TRB V, D and J references with MiTCR v1.1. The analysis was limited to V-J combinations with a frequency above 0.0001, which together covered 99.2% of repertoires. For each V-J combination, a TCR clonal expansion and chaos score was defined as F50 clonal expansion divided by the chaos observed in the TCRdist matrix. Welch's t-statistics and random forest were used to reduce features to over ten V-J combinations, which were fed into a naive Bayes classifier. The similarity between thyroid and blood repertoires was quantified using the Morisita-Horn index. The public reads were reanalyzed by TCRdb: fastp trimming at Q25, MiXCR alignment, in-frame beta chains only. For every CDR3 protein sequence, its rows merge into one entry that carries the most common genes and DNA. These V and J calls derive from TCRdb rather than the authors' analysis. For this sample there are 500,000 to 800,000 distinct CDR3 sequences; about 41% appear just once. Over 2.5% of the sample rests with the top ten.

The germline V gene specifies ENHRY as CDR1 and SYGVKD as CDR2. The CDR3 starts with the cysteine, ends with the phenylalanine, and has 15 residues. Only CDR3 DNA is held: 45 bases, read in frame from base 1. This clonotype was observed a handful of times. Its cognate antigen has yet to be identified. At one boundary the junction diverges from the germline segment, which might be a read error. Ophthalmopathy patients had moderately to severely active disease, Clinical Activity Score of at least 3, NOSPECS grade of at least 4, and disease duration under 3 months. Patients were excluded if they had other autoimmune diseases, uncontrolled infections, pregnancy or lactation. Clinical symptoms, serum thyroxine, TRAb, thyroid ultrasound and orbital computed tomography were used for diagnosis. Ficoll-Paque density gradient centrifugation was used to isolate PBMCs from around 10 ml of fresh peripheral blood. Total RNA was extracted using Trizol reagent, and RNA quality was checked on an Agilent 2100 Bioanalyzer.

The source is an adult man with Graves' ophthalmopathy. Material for sequencing was peripheral blood. Recombination linked TRBV10-3 to TRBJ1-1, and 7 junction bases match TRBD1. The nucleotides read TGTGCCAGCAGTAGAAGGACAGGACTGAACACTGAAGCTTTCTTT. Its amino acids are CASSRRTGLNTEAFF.